This entry lists 26 T cell receptor beta chains sequenced from one sample in a study of long-term antiretroviral therapy in people with HIV. Version v3.0 of the immunoSEQ assay ran at survey level. This table comes from immunoSEQ multiplex PCR, and its TCRdb copy is limited to in-frame clones, with some not included. The data hold 23,000 or so clones, with 81% observed a single time. The sample was unsorted PBMCs, taken 0.1 years before starting antiretroviral therapy. The receptors derive from a man aged 35-49 years with HIV.

CDR3 sequence: CASSPDTQYF. The CDR3 DNA sequence: TGTGCCAGCAGCCCAGATACGCAGTATTTT. The rearrangement links TRBV9 to TRBJ2-3; no reliable D call. Germline values: CDR1 SGDLS, CDR2 YYNGEE. Between the trimmed V and J ends, which lost 4 bases and 4 bases, there was a span of 1 base. The CDR3 sequence is 10 residues long.

The chain has TRBV5-1 and TRBJ2-5, with 14 bases matching TRBD2. The germline V gene encodes CDR1 SGHRS and CDR2 YFSETQ. The CDR3 has 20 amino acids. The junction had 15 bases not matched to a gene; V was cut back by 3 bases and J by 2 bases. CDR3 residues: CASSSGLWTSGRIFQETQYF. The DNA of the CDR3 is TGCGCCAGCAGCTCCGGATTATGGACTAGCGGGAGGATATTTCAAGAGACCCAGTACTTC.

J is TRBJ2-5 and V is TRBV4-1, with 10 positions matching TRBD2. The CDR3 sequence is 16 residues long. The V gene end was trimmed by 1 base and the J gene end by 5 bases; junction bases not matched to a gene: 7. The germline V gene encodes CDR1 MGHRA and CDR2 YSYEKL. CDR3 sequence (DNA): TGCGCCAGCAGCCAAGGCCTACTAGCGGGACGGGAGACCCAGTACTTC. It yields the protein CASSQGLLAGRETQYF.

CDR3 region: CASSQGSRTEETQYF. The CDR3 nucleotides read TGTGCCAGCAGCCAAGGATCGAGGACAGAAGAGACCCAGTACTTC. The chain joins TRBV4-2 to TRBJ2-5, with D possibly being TRBD1 (6 bases). This CDR3 is built from 15 residues. The germline gives CDR1 LGHNA, CDR2 YNFKEQ. With 1 base removed from V and 3 bases from J, the gap between germline ends came to 12 bases.

The genes are TRBV4-3 and TRBJ1-2; tentatively, D is TRBD1 (5 bases). V was cut by 3 bases and J by 4 bases, with 15 bases left in between. The germline V gene encodes CDR1 LGHNA and CDR2 YSLEER. The CDR3 extends over 15 amino acids. The CDR3 DNA follows: TGCGCCAGCAGCCAGGATCCGGGACCGTCCTATGGCTACACCTTC. Amino acids: CASSQDPGPSYGYTF.

V usage is TRBV5-8 and J usage is TRBJ1-6; D might be TRBD1 (6 bases). The germline V and J ends were trimmed by 1 base and 6 bases, with 14 bases remaining between them. This CDR3 has 16 amino acids. Looked up from germline, CDR1 is SGHTS and CDR2 is YDEGEE. CDR3 amino acids: CASSLRGARLNSPLHF. The CDR3 coding sequence is TGTGCCAGCAGCTTGAGGGGGGCCAGGCTTAATTCACCCCTCCACTTT.

V is TRBV9 and J is TRBJ1-6; 10 bases align to TRBD1. Per germline, CDR1 SGDLS and CDR2 YYNGEE. V dropped 0 bases and J dropped 9; count of bases not matched to a gene: 9. The CDR3 covers 17 residues. The CDR3 loop is CASSVGEDRGSGSPLHF. The DNA for the CDR3 is TGTGCCAGCAGCGTAGGAGAGGACAGGGGGTCGGGTTCACCCCTCCACTTT.

This clone was counted a few times. This chain uses TRBV19 with TRBJ2-1, with 10 bases matching TRBD2. This CDR3 spans 13 amino acids. Losses at the gene ends were 3 bases for V and 9 bases for J; bases not matched to a gene: 2. In germline, CDR1 is LNHDA, CDR2 SQIVND (reference sequence). The CDR3 loop is CASSIEREGEQFF. In nucleotides, the CDR3 is TGTGCCAGTAGTATCGAGCGGGAGGGTGAGCAGTTCTTC.

The genes are TRBV4-3 and TRBJ2-3; 7 bases match TRBD1. Germline lookup yields CDR1 LGHNA and CDR2 YSLEER. V gave up 3 bases and J gave up 0 bases; unmatched junction bases: 3. The CDR3 length is 15 residues. The DNA of the CDR3 is TGCGCCAGCAGCCAGGCCAGGGGGAGCACAGATACGCAGTATTTT. It is translated as CASSQARGSTDTQYF.

The chain couples TRBV4-3 to TRBJ2-6; 7 bases are shared with TRBD2. Germline loops: CDR1 LGHNA, CDR2 YSLEER. Germline trimming cut 0 bases from V and 0 bases from J; bases unmatched to any gene: 5. The CDR3 is 18 amino acids. The CDR3 here is CASSQEPAGHSGANVLTF. The DNA for the CDR3 is TGCGCCAGCAGCCAAGAACCAGCGGGGCACTCTGGGGCCAACGTCCTGACTTTC.

This clone was found a few times. This rearrangement joins TRBV28 to TRBJ1-6; D is unclear. The CDR3 loop spans 13 amino acids. Germline CDR1 reads MDHEN; CDR2 reads SYDVKM. Trimming removed 1 base at V and 8 bases at J, with 6 bases between. CDR3 loop: CASSLFQDSPLHF. The CDR3 DNA is TGTGCCAGCAGTTTATTCCAAGATTCACCCCTCCACTTT.

This rearrangement joins TRBV28 to TRBJ2-7; 7 bases map to TRBD2. This CDR3 contains 16 residues. The junction had 11 bases not matched to a gene; V was cut back by 4 bases and J by 2 bases. Germline loops: CDR1 MDHEN, CDR2 SYDVKM. CDR3 sequence: CASSSPPREGTYEQYF. CDR3 nucleotides: TGTGCCAGCAGTTCCCCCCCGAGGGAGGGAACCTACGAGCAGTACTTC.

The rearrangement joins TRBV7-2 to TRBJ2-1, with a possible D match to TRBD2 (7 bases). Germline-derived CDR1 and CDR2 are SGHTA and FQGNSA. Trimming pared 0 bases from V and 6 bases from J, leaving 12 bases between. The CDR3 length is 15 residues. The CDR3 DNA follows: TGTGCCAGCAGCTTAGCGGGGGGGCCTTTCAATGAGCAGTTCTTC. Amino acid sequence: CASSLAGGPFNEQFF.

This clone was recorded a few times. The chain carries TRBV5-4 and TRBJ2-1; the D gene is possibly TRBD2 (5 bases). Per the germline V gene, CDR1 is SGHNT and CDR2 is YYREEE (reference sequence). V was trimmed by 0 bases and J by 7 bases, leaving 11 bases between them. CDR3 length: 14 residues. The DNA for the CDR3 is TGTGCCAGCAGCTTGGCCCTAGAGCGGAATGAGCAGTTCTTC. Protein product: CASSLALERNEQFF.

The CDR3 protein is CASSEGLYNEQFF. The CDR3 DNA reads as TGTGCCAGCAGCGAGGGACTTTACAATGAGCAGTTCTTC. The chain links TRBV5-5 to TRBJ2-1; D possibly corresponds to TRBD2 (6 bases). Per the germline V gene, CDR1 is SGHKS and CDR2 is YYEKEE (reference sequence). Trimming removed 4 bases at V and 4 bases at J, with 9 bases between. This CDR3 is built from 13 residues. The full variable domain, with the rest looked up from reference TRBV5-5 and TRBJ2-1, is DAGVTQSPTHLIKTRGQQVTLRCSPISGHKSVSWYQQVLGQGPQFIFQYYEKEERGRGNFPDRFSARQFPNYSSELNVNALLLGDSALYLCASSEGLYNEQFFGPGTRLTVL.

The V gene is TRBV11-2, the J gene TRBJ2-1; TRBD1 might be the D (5 bases). Between the trimmed V and J ends, which lost 0 bases and 5 bases, there was a span of 11 bases. This CDR3 spans 15 amino acids. Germline loops: CDR1 SGHAT, CDR2 FQNNGV. The CDR3, as DNA: TGTGCCAGCAGCTTAGATCGACAGCAGCACAATGAGCAGTTCTTC. It translates to CASSLDRQQHNEQFF.

CDR3 region: CASTLNPDTQYF. The CDR3 DNA follows: TGTGCCAGCACCCTAAACCCAGATACGCAGTATTTT. The chain recombines TRBV7-9 with TRBJ2-3; no firm D call. V lost 7 bases and J 4 bases, leaving 9 bases between the germline ends. Germline V lookup: CDR1 SEHNR, CDR2 FQNEAQ (reference sequence). The CDR3 sequence is 12 residues long.

This clone appeared once. The gene calls are TRBV6-6 and TRBJ2-1; D is possibly TRBD1 or TRBD2 (5 bases each). The germline V gene has CDR1 MNHNY and CDR2 SVGAGI (reference sequence). V lost 10 bases to trimming and J lost 0 bases, with 16 bases between them. This CDR3 comprises 15 residues. This chain's CDR3 is CATKGPRSSYNEQFF. The CDR3 nucleotides are TGTGCCACAAAGGGACCTCGGAGCTCCTACAATGAGCAGTTCTTC.

CDR3 loop: CASSWDDRANYGYTF. The CDR3 DNA reads as TGTGCCAGCAGCTGGGATGACAGGGCCAACTATGGCTACACCTTC. The V and J genes are TRBV5-6 and TRBJ1-2, with TRBD1 matching 7 bases. CDR3 length: 15 amino acids. Germline CDR1 and CDR2: SGHDT and YYEEEE. V was pared by 3 bases and J by 2 bases, with 7 bases of the junction left unmatched.

The chain uses TRBV9 and TRBJ2-2; 7 bases match TRBD1. The CDR3 consists of 13 residues. The germline CDR1 and CDR2 sequences are SGDLS and YYNGEE. V lost 4 bases and J lost 7; bases outside the gene matches: 4. This CDR3 reads CASSPRQGGELFF. In nucleotides, the CDR3 is TGTGCCAGCAGCCCCCGACAGGGCGGGGAGCTGTTTTTT.

The chain joins TRBV7-6 to TRBJ2-6; a possible D gene is TRBD1 (5 bases). CDR1 is SGHVS and CDR2 is FNYEAQ in the germline V gene. This CDR3 has 15 residues. Between the trimmed V and J ends, which lost 5 bases and 3 bases, there was a span of 11 bases. The CDR3 region is CASSGQGFGANVLTF. Written as DNA, the CDR3 is TGTGCCAGCAGCGGGCAGGGATTTGGGGCCAACGTCCTGACTTTC.

The chain couples TRBV7-2 to TRBJ2-7, with D uncertain. V was pared by 0 bases and J by 6 bases, with 6 bases between. This CDR3 spans 12 amino acids. CDR1 and CDR2 from the germline V gene are SGHTA and FQGNSA. The CDR3 loop is CASSLAWPEQYF. CDR3 in DNA: TGTGCCAGCAGCTTAGCGTGGCCCGAGCAGTACTTC.

This chain joins TRBV12-2 and TRBJ2-7; TRBD1 reflects the table's D call only, with no check against the DNA. TRBV12-2 counts as a pseudogene. CDR3 length equals 15 residues. This CDR3 reads CASRPRTGATYEQYF. The CDR3 DNA reads as TGTGCAAGTCGCCCCAGGACAGGGGCGACCTACGAGCAGTACTTC.

CDR3 coding DNA: TGTGCCAGCAGCTACTCAACTAACACTGAAGCTTTCTTT. It translates to CASSYSTNTEAFF. This chain connects TRBV11-3 to TRBJ1-1; D not certain. The CDR3 length is 13 residues. Trimming shortened V by 4 bases and J by 2 bases, and 8 bases separated the two germline ends. Germline values: CDR1 SGHNT, CDR2 YENEEA.

The chain uses TRBV6-6 and TRBJ1-1, with D perhaps TRBD1 (6 bases). Trimming left V 0 bases short and J 2 bases short, with 7 bases between. The CDR3 sequence is 14 residues long. Germline V gene lookup returns CDR1 MNHNY and CDR2 SVGAGI (reference sequence). CDR3: CASSYSGANTEAFF. CDR3 in DNA: TGTGCCAGCAGTTACTCGGGGGCCAACACTGAAGCTTTCTTT.

The chain recombines TRBV27 with TRBJ2-7; perhaps TRBD1 as D (6 bases). The V gene lost 8 bases and the J gene lost 7 bases, with 18 bases spanning the gap. Germline values: CDR1 MNHEY, CDR2 SMNVEV (reference sequence). The CDR3 is made up of 13 amino acids. The CDR3 here is CASGRGWLGEQYF. CDR3 nucleotides: TGTGCCAGCGGAAGGGGGTGGTTGGGGGAGCAGTACTTC.